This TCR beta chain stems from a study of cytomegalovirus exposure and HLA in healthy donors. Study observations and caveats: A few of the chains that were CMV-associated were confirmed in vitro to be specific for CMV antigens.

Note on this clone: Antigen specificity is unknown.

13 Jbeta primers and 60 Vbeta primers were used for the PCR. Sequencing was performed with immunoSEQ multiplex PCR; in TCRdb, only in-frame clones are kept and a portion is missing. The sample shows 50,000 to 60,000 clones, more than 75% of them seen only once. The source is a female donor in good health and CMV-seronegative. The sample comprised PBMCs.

The CDR3 nucleotides are TGTGCCAGCAGCGGCCCCGGGACAGGGGTCCAAGAGACCCAGTACTTC. Encoded protein: CASSGPGTGVQETQYF. The chain recombines TRBV7-9 with TRBJ2-5; 10 bases map to TRBD1. The germline CDR1 and CDR2 sequences are SEHNR and FQNEAQ (reference sequence). This CDR3 has 16 residues. J was trimmed by 1 base and V by 5 bases; bases with no gene match: 7.